The TCR beta chain under discussion was sequenced for a study of CD8+ T cells in alopecia areata. Regarding the study as a whole: Lesional scalp displayed greater clonality than normal scalp, most notably in alopecia totalis/universalis.

Extraction of RNA preceded its reverse transcription into cDNA, which served as the sequencing template. Here immunoSEQ multiplex PCR was the method, and the copy in TCRdb shows in-frame clones only, minus some. The table includes roughly 210,000 clones, over 40% detected once. Treatment: oral pan-JAK inhibitor, 5-10 mg twice daily. Separation by sorting yielded CD4+ and CD8+ T cells from PBMCs. Trimming took off 5 bases at V and 13 bases at J, with 15 bases between the two ends. This CDR3 is built from 12 residues. The germline V gene encodes CDR1 SGHTA and CDR2 FQGNSA. Of note for this clone: The antigen is unknown.

The gene calls are TRBV7-2 and TRBJ2-1; D ambiguous. The material was CD4+ T cells sorted from blood, obtained at roughly week 38, from a patient treated with tofacitinib. The TCR sequence derives from a human donor with alopecia areata. CDR3 sequence reads: CASSHLDRNQFF. The CDR3 DNA is TGTGCCAGCAGCCACCTCGACCGCAACCAGTTCTTC.